This TCR beta chain comes out of a study of graft-versus-host responses after intestinal transplantation. On the study more broadly: The study gave all recipients anti-thymocyte globulin induction, then tacrolimus and steroids for 2 to 3 years. Points from the study as a whole: Present in recipient marrow, GvH clones included some that appeared first in ileum or blood. Allograft clonal ratios (graft-versus-host to host-versus-graft) were high in patients who had graft-donor T cell macrochimerism.

Repertoires were generated with immunoSEQ multiplex PCR, while TCRdb's copy carries only in-frame clones and drops some. The top ten hold roughly 0.19% of the sample, which has some 150,000 clones, approximately 91% seen once. Details on this clone: The antigen is undetermined.

The sequences come from unstimulated CD4+ T cells sorted from spleen or lymph node cells, collected before intestinal transplant. The clonotype originates from a human donor who received an intestinal transplant.

The CDR3 region is CASSRQTSGVAGSYEQYF. The CDR3 coding sequence is TGTGCCAGCAGCCGACAAACTTCCGGAGTAGCGGGTTCCTACGAGCAGTACTTC. The chain combines TRBV7-2 with TRBJ2-7; 7 nucleotides agree with TRBD2. The CDR3 contains 18 residues. The germline V gene has CDR1 SGHTA and CDR2 FQGNSA. V lost 5 bases to trimming and J lost 1 base; unmatched junction nucleotides: 17.